Each of the 18 T cell receptor beta chains below was sequenced from the same sample in a study of cytotoxic CD8 clonotypes in ibrutinib-treated CLL. Using immunoSEQ multiplex PCR, the repertoire was profiled, and TCRdb retains in-frame clones only, with some absent. In the table there are approximately 50,000 clones, less than 75% of which are singletons. The sample was PBMCs, taken after 12 months of ibrutinib treatment. The origin of the receptors is a human donor with chronic lymphocytic leukemia.

The chain couples TRBV5-6 to TRBJ2-5; D is unresolved. This CDR3 is 14 amino acids long. Germline assignment: CDR1 SGHDT and CDR2 YYEEEE. V was pared by 1 base and J by 3 bases, with 10 bases between. CDR3 in amino acids: CASSLISHKETQYF. The CDR3 nucleotides are TGTGCCAGCAGCTTGATTAGCCACAAAGAGACCCAGTACTTC. Full variable domain (remainder filled in from reference TRBV5-6 and TRBJ2-5): DAGVTQSPTHLIKTRGQQVTLRCSPKSGHDTVSWYQQALGQGPQFIFQYYEEEERQRGNFPDRFSGHQFPNYSSELNVNALLLGDSALYLCASSLISHKETQYFGPGTRLLVL.

This rearrangement joins TRBV15 to TRBJ1-3; no definite D call. CDR1 is LNHNV, CDR2 YYDKDF, per germline (reference sequence). Trimming left V 1 base short and J 3 bases short, with 13 bases between. This CDR3 region has 16 residues. In nucleotides, the CDR3 is TGTGCCACCAGCAGAGGTTCCGAAGACATTGGAAACACCATATATTTT. Its translation: CATSRGSEDIGNTIYF.

A single count supports this clone. The chain links TRBV5-1 to TRBJ2-7, with D perhaps TRBD1 (5 bases). Trimming pared 0 bases from V and 6 bases from J, leaving 13 bases between. The CDR3 runs 14 residues. Germline V CDR1 and CDR2: SGHRS, YFSETQ. This chain's CDR3 is CASSLVSGQSEQYF. The CDR3 DNA reads as TGCGCCAGCAGCTTGGTCTCAGGGCAATCCGAGCAGTACTTC.

The chain joins TRBV9 to TRBJ2-7; tentative D call: TRBD2 (5 bases). Germline V CDR1 and CDR2: SGDLS, YYNGEE. V gave up 0 bases and J gave up 3 bases, with 10 bases separating them. The CDR3 consists of 14 residues. The CDR3 here is CASSVEGGGYEQYF. In DNA, the CDR3 is TGTGCCAGCAGCGTAGAAGGCGGAGGCTACGAGCAGTACTTC.

The V and J genes are TRBV5-5 and TRBJ1-1; TRBD1 is a possible D gene (5 bases). Trimming pared 4 bases from V and 2 bases from J, leaving 21 bases between. CDR1 and CDR2 from the germline V gene are SGHKS and YYEKEE (reference sequence). There are 17 residues in the CDR3. CDR3 region: CASSLQGGEGTNTEAFF. For the CDR3, the DNA is TGTGCCAGCAGCCTCCAGGGCGGGGAGGGGACTAACACTGAAGCTTTCTTT.

V usage is TRBV27 and J usage is TRBJ2-6; possible D gene TRBD2, 5 bases. This CDR3 has 18 amino acids. Trimming pared 1 base from V and 2 bases from J, leaving 15 bases between. The germline gives CDR1 MNHEY, CDR2 SMNVEV (reference sequence). The CDR3: CASSLWPGSPAGANVLTF. CDR3 DNA sequence: TGTGCCAGCAGTTTATGGCCGGGGAGTCCGGCTGGGGCCAACGTCCTGACTTTC.

This sequence joins TRBV28 and TRBJ2-1, with 9 nucleotides matching TRBD2. V was pared by 5 bases and J by 1 base, with 3 bases of the junction left unmatched. This CDR3 is built from 15 residues. Germline V CDR1 and CDR2: MDHEN, SYDVKM. The CDR3 sequence is CASSGSGSSYNEQFF. The CDR3 region has the DNA TGTGCCAGCAGTGGTAGCGGGAGTTCCTACAATGAGCAGTTCTTC.

This clone was observed a handful of times. The V gene is TRBV28, the J gene TRBJ1-1; D is unclear. CDR3 size: 13 residues. Trimming stripped 6 bases from V and 0 bases from J, with 8 bases between. Germline V CDR1 and CDR2: MDHEN, SYDVKM. The chain's CDR3 is CASRGPMNTEAFF. CDR3 nucleotide sequence: TGTGCCAGCAGAGGCCCGATGAACACTGAAGCTTTCTTT.

This chain uses TRBV6-5 with TRBJ2-7; 8 nucleotides agree with TRBD2. There are 16 residues in the CDR3. J was trimmed by 6 bases and V by 1 base; bases with no gene match: 11. CDR1 is MNHEY, CDR2 SVGAGI, per germline. CDR3 sequence reads: CASSYLGAGAGLEQYF. The CDR3 DNA reads as TGTGCCAGCAGTTACTTGGGAGCGGGAGCGGGCCTCGAGCAGTACTTC.

This chain joins TRBV2 and TRBJ2-1; D is tentatively TRBD1 or TRBD2 (7 bases each). This CDR3 region has 15 residues. V was clipped by 7 bases and J by 9 bases, with 22 bases between them. Per the germline V gene, CDR1 is SNHLY and CDR2 is FYNNEI. In nucleotides, the CDR3 is TGTGCCAGCACCCTACAGGGGAGGGGGATGAGTGAGCAGTTCTTC. Translated: CASTLQGRGMSEQFF.

V usage is TRBV6-1 and J usage is TRBJ2-7; 7 nucleotides align to TRBD1. V trimming: 3 bases; J trimming: 0 bases; junction bases outside the gene matches: 11. The length of the CDR3 is 17 residues. Germline assignment: CDR1 MNHNS and CDR2 SASEGT. The CDR3 nucleotides read TGTGCCAGCAGTGATAGGGACAGAATACCGGCCTCCTACGAGCAGTACTTC. It specifies CASSDRDRIPASYEQYF.

This clone was recorded a few times. The J gene is TRBJ1-1, the V gene TRBV6-5; 9 positions agree with TRBD1. Germline CDR1 reads MNHEY; CDR2 reads SVGAGI. The CDR3 extends over 12 amino acids. V dropped 2 bases and J dropped 8; count of bases not matched to a gene: 0. The CDR3 is CASSYGTGEAFF. CDR3 bases: TGTGCCAGCAGTTACGGGACAGGGGAAGCTTTCTTT.

J is TRBJ1-5 and V is TRBV6-5, with D tentatively TRBD1 (6 bases). Trimming took 6 bases from V and 5 from J, leaving 11 bases between them. From germline, CDR1 is MNHEY and CDR2 SVGAGI. The CDR3 runs to 13 residues. CDR3 nucleotide sequence: TGTGCCAGCAGGAAAGACAGGTATCAGCCCCAGCATTTT. Translating gives CASRKDRYQPQHF.

V and J are TRBV5-4 and TRBJ1-1, with TRBD1 as a possible D gene (6 bases). Per the germline V gene, CDR1 is SGHNT and CDR2 is YYREEE (reference sequence). V dropped 4 bases and J dropped 0 bases, with 13 bases sitting between them. This CDR3 spans 15 amino acids. This chain's CDR3 is CASSAQTGMNTEAFF. DNA of the CDR3: TGTGCCAGCAGCGCCCAGACAGGAATGAACACTGAAGCTTTCTTT.

The chain carries TRBV7-3 and TRBJ2-6, with a tentative D call TRBD1 (6 bases). The CDR3 spans 15 residues. From germline, CDR1 is SGHTA and CDR2 FQGTGA. Trimming removed 2 bases from V and 4 bases from J, with 9 bases in between. The CDR3 spells CASSLAGAGANVLTF. The DNA for the CDR3 is TGTGCCAGCAGCTTAGCAGGGGCGGGGGCCAACGTCCTGACTTTC.

The rearrangement joins TRBV28 to TRBJ2-7; 9 nucleotides line up with TRBD1. Germline V gene lookup returns CDR1 MDHEN and CDR2 SYDVKM. Unmatched junction bases numbered 9, after V lost 6 bases and J lost 6 bases. This CDR3 region has 14 residues. CDR3 nucleotides: TGTGCCAGCAGGGAGGGGGACAGGGTGGGCGAGCAGTACTTC. As protein: CASREGDRVGEQYF. Combining the CDR3 with reference TRBV28 and TRBJ2-7 gives the whole variable domain DVKVTQSSRYLVKRTGEKVFLECVQDMDHENMFWYRQDPGLGLRLIYFSYDVKMKEKGDIPEGYSVSREKKERFSLILESASTNQTSMYLCASREGDRVGEQYFGPGTRLTVT.

This sequence joins TRBV7-6 and TRBJ1-4, with a tentative D call TRBD1 (5 bases). The germline gives CDR1 SGHVS, CDR2 FNYEAQ. Trimming shortened V by 2 bases and J by 8 bases, and 9 bases separated the two germline ends. This CDR3 has 13 residues. CDR3 region: CASSLRGREKLFF. DNA of the CDR3: TGTGCCAGCAGCTTAAGGGGACGCGAAAAACTGTTTTTT.

The table lists this clone with a few counts. The rearrangement joins TRBV7-8 to TRBJ2-1, with D maybe TRBD1 (5 bases). V lost 1 base and J lost 4, with 8 bases in between. Germline CDR1 reads SGHVS; CDR2 reads FQNEAQ. The CDR3 length is 14 residues. The CDR3 region is CASSLGTHYNEQFF. The CDR3 region has the DNA TGTGCCAGCAGCTTAGGGACACATTACAATGAGCAGTTCTTC.